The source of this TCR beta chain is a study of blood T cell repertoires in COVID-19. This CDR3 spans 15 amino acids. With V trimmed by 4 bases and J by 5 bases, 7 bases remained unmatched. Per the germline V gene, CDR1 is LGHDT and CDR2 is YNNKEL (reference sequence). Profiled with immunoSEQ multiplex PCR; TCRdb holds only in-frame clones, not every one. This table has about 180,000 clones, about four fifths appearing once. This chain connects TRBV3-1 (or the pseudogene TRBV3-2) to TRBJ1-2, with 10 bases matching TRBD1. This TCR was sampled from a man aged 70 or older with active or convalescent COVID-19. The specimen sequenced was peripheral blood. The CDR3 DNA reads TGTGCCAGCAGCCTATTAGGACAGGGGGAATATGGCTACACCTTC. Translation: CASSLLGQGEYGYTF.